The T cell receptor beta chain described here comes from a study of blood T cells in healthy people across ages. This CDR3 spans 14 amino acids. Germline loops: CDR1 SGDLS, CDR2 YYNGEE. Trimming took 0 bases from V and 2 from J, leaving 9 bases between them. Primed by a sample-barcoded 5' primer and a J-beta primer mix, a second PCR proceeded for roughly 6 to 12 cycles. MiXCR, applied by TCRdb to the 5' RACE reads, yields one record per CDR3 protein. Of around 970,000 distinct CDR3 sequences listed, about 51% are singletons. This clonotype was obtained from a woman in her sixties in good health. J is TRBJ2-7 and V is TRBV9, with D unresolved. Sample: blood. The CDR3 DNA reads TGTGCCAGCAGCGTAGGAAGGCAAGCCTACGAGCAGTACTTC. This codes for CASSVGRQAYEQYF.